Below are 9 T cell receptor beta chains sequenced from a single sample in a study of T cell responses to AZD1222 COVID-19 vaccine. The protocol was immunoSEQ multiplex PCR, while the TCRdb copy is restricted to in-frame clones and leaves out a portion. The sample comprises about 110,000 clones, roughly nine tenths of which are singletons, and approximately 4.3% rests with the top ten. The sequencing used peripheral blood, collected on day 0 of AZD1222 vaccination. The receptors come from an adult in good health.

This chain joins TRBV30 and TRBJ1-2, with TRBD1 matching 12 bases. Trimming took 3 bases from V and 3 from J; bases not matched to a gene: 11. This CDR3 is 17 amino acids long. Germline CDR1 is GTSNPN and CDR2 is SVGIG (reference sequence). The DNA for the CDR3 is TGTGCCTGGAGACCCCTGGGACAGGGGGCCAAACACTATGGCTACACCTTC. It translates to CAWRPLGQGAKHYGYTF.

J is TRBJ1-2 and V is TRBV4-1, with a tentative D call TRBD1 (6 bases). Trimming removed 3 bases from V and 4 bases from J, with 15 bases in between. Germline V CDR1 and CDR2: MGHRA, YSYEKL. This CDR3 spans 15 amino acids. CDR3 nucleotide sequence: TGCGCCAGCAGCCAGTACTGGGGAGGGGGCTATGGCTACACCTTC. Encoded protein: CASSQYWGGGYGYTF.

The V and J genes are TRBV7-9 and TRBJ2-1, with D maybe TRBD1 (5 bases). CDR1 and CDR2 from the germline V gene are SEHNR and FQNEAQ (reference sequence). The CDR3 runs 15 residues. Trimming shortened V by 1 base and J by 5 bases, and 12 bases separated the two germline ends. CDR3 residues: CASSLGRQGNNEQFF. CDR3 sequence (DNA): TGTGCCAGCAGCTTAGGCCGGCAGGGCAACAATGAGCAGTTCTTC.

This chain connects TRBV18 to TRBJ1-2, with 9 bases identical to TRBD1. There are 16 residues in the CDR3. The V gene end was trimmed by 3 bases and the J gene end by 5 bases; junction bases not matched to a gene: 10. Per the germline V gene, CDR1 is KGHSH and CDR2 is LQKENI. The DNA of the CDR3 is TGTGCCAGCTCACCGGTACAGGGGGCGCAGAAATATGGCTACACCTTC. Translating it yields CASSPVQGAQKYGYTF.

The V call is TRBV19, the J call TRBJ2-1; TRBD2 aligns across 8 bases. V was clipped by 3 bases and J by 1 base; unmatched bases: 5. Per the germline V gene, CDR1 is LNHDA and CDR2 is SQIVND (reference sequence). There are 16 residues in the CDR3. The DNA for the CDR3 is TGTGCCAGTAGTATCGGGGCTAGCGGGTCCTACAATGAGCAGTTCTTC. This encodes CASSIGASGSYNEQFF.

The gene calls are TRBV29-1 and TRBJ2-7; a weak D match, TRBD1 (6 bases). Per the germline V gene, CDR1 is SQVTM and CDR2 is ANQGSEA. The CDR3 contains 13 residues. The V and J ends lost 7 bases and 2 bases respectively, with 15 bases between them. The CDR3 DNA sequence: TGCAGCGCATTGGGGGCAGACACCTACGAGCAGTACTTC. Encoded protein: CSALGADTYEQYF.

V and J are TRBV7-2 and TRBJ1-1; unclear D gene. The germline CDR1 and CDR2 sequences are SGHTA and FQGNSA. The CDR3 runs 14 residues. V was shortened by 2 bases and J by 1 base, with 8 bases between the two germline ends. The DNA for the CDR3 is TGTGCCAGCAGCTTATCAGTTTCGAACACTGAAGCTTTCTTT. It is translated as CASSLSVSNTEAFF.

The chain combines TRBV7-9 with TRBJ1-5; D is perhaps TRBD1 (6 bases). CDR1 is SEHNR and CDR2 is FQNEAQ in the germline V gene (reference sequence). This CDR3 is 14 amino acids long. V was cut by 2 bases and J by 1 base, with 6 bases left in between. The CDR3 protein is CASSLQGSNQPQHF. The CDR3 DNA reads as TGTGCCAGCAGCTTACAGGGGAGCAATCAGCCCCAGCATTTT. Full variable domain (outside the CDR3, taken from reference TRBV7-9 and TRBJ1-5): DTGVSQNPRHKITKRGQNVTFRCDPISEHNRLYWYRQTLGQGPEFLTYFQNEAQLEKSRLLSDRFSAERPKGSFSTLEIQRTEQGDSAMYLCASSLQGSNQPQHFGDGTRLSIL.

The chain couples TRBV6-5 to TRBJ2-3, with TRBD1 matching 8 bases. V gave up 0 bases and J gave up 7 bases; unmatched junction bases: 9. The CDR3 contains 16 residues. CDR1 is MNHEY and CDR2 is SVGAGI in the germline V gene. The CDR3 DNA is TGTGCCAGCAGTTACTCGACTTTGACAGGGGAGTATACGCAGTATTTT. Amino acid sequence: CASSYSTLTGEYTQYF.